The present T cell receptor (beta chain) was sequenced within a study of cytotoxic CD8 clonotypes in ibrutinib-treated CLL. Generated by immunoSEQ multiplex PCR, the TCRdb table keeps only in-frame clones and is missing some. The data contain about 300,000 clones, around 76% of them seen just once; the ten biggest clones take up around 6%. This clone was recorded a few times. Trimming pared 2 bases from V and 8 bases from J, leaving 13 bases between. Germline CDR1 and CDR2: SGHRS and YFSETQ. This CDR3 has 14 amino acids. V and J are TRBV5-1 and TRBJ1-4; D gene unclear. The receptor's source is a human donor with chronic lymphocytic leukemia. The starting material was PBMCs, obtained at disease progression, from a patient treated with ibrutinib. The CDR3 here is CASSFGQRGEKLFF. The CDR3 DNA follows: TGCGCCAGCAGCTTCGGGCAGAGAGGGGAAAAACTGTTTTTT.